This T cell receptor (beta chain) was captured in a study of cytomegalovirus exposure and HLA in healthy donors. The CDR3 is 14 residues long. Trimming stripped 7 bases from V and 1 base from J, with 12 bases between. The germline V gene has CDR1 MNHNS and CDR2 SASEGT. Primers: 60 Vbeta forward and 13 Jbeta reverse. Only in-frame clones appear in the TCRdb table, and some are missing; sequencing was by immunoSEQ multiplex PCR. The profile shows approximately 74,000 clones, roughly 80% of them singletons. The origin of this receptor is a woman aged 25 to 39 in good health and CMV-seronegative. The source material was PBMCs. The V call is TRBV6-1, the J call TRBJ2-3; perhaps TRBD2 as D (5 bases). For the CDR3, the DNA is TGTGCCAGCATGGTCGGGATGGGCACAGATACGCAGTATTTT. As protein: CASMVGMGTDTQYF.